This TCR beta chain stems from a study of T cells after posttransplantation cyclophosphamide. This clone rates as medium-sized (0.01 to 0.1%). The target antigen is unknown. Treatment was busulfan-fludarabine conditioning, a marrow graft, and cyclophosphamide on days +3 and +4. Overall study findings and caveats: Later blood repertoires were often dominated by clones from the donor CD8+ memory compartment.

The assay was immunoSEQ multiplex PCR, and TCRdb's table has in-frame clones only and misses some. The sample presents 1,000 or so clones, none singletons. The CDR3 has 15 residues. The V and J ends lost 5 bases and 7 bases, in that order; junction bases with no gene match: 7. Germline CDR1 is MNHEY and CDR2 is SMNVEV (reference sequence). The clonotype was recovered from a male patient in his thirties who received an allogeneic stem cell transplant from a related donor, was CMV-positive, and had no GVHD. Among the T cells, some may be from the graft donor. This chain connects TRBV27 to TRBJ2-2, with 10 positions matching TRBD2. The input for sequencing was PBMCs, taken after allogeneic stem cell transplant with posttransplant cyclophosphamide. CDR3 residues: CASSKSGRAGGELFF. The CDR3 nucleotides read TGTGCCAGCAGTAAAAGCGGGAGGGCCGGCGGGGAGCTGTTTTTT.